A single sample gave rise to the 27 T cell receptor beta chains below, sequenced in a study of T-cell memory formation after mild COVID-19. TCRdb re-called the 5' RACE reads through MiXCR, storing one row per CDR3 protein. Of about 360,000 distinct CDR3 sequences listed, 14% were seen once; the top ten hold around a fifth. Sequencing was carried out using PBMCs or a T cell subset sorted from them (not recorded which). The origin of the receptors is a man younger than 35 who had mild COVID-19 (a few samples of this study predate the infection). Cell type and time point are not known.

This clonotype came up a few times. The chain joins TRBV2 to TRBJ2-1; unclear D gene. The CDR3 is 11 amino acids. Between the trimmed V and J ends, which lost 2 bases and 10 bases, there was a span of 6 bases. The germline CDR1 and CDR2 sequences are SNHLY and FYNNEI. CDR3 DNA: TGTGCCAGCAGTGAATGGCGGGAGCAGTTCTTC. This gives the protein CASSEWREQFF.

The rearrangement joins TRBV7-9 to TRBJ1-1; TRBD1 is a possible D gene (5 bases). V lost 3 bases and J lost 2, with 13 bases in between. This CDR3 is 15 amino acids long. Germline V gives CDR1 SEHNR, CDR2 FQNEAQ (reference sequence). The CDR3 DNA reads as TGTGCCAGCAGCTTTGAGGTCGGGGGAAACACTGAAGCTTTCTTT. Translation: CASSFEVGGNTEAFF.

This clonotype was observed a few times. The J gene is TRBJ1-2, the V gene TRBV2; 11 bases line up with TRBD1. Looked up from germline, CDR1 is SNHLY and CDR2 is FYNNEI. There are 12 residues in the CDR3. V shed 5 bases and J 10 bases; nucleotides not matched to a gene: 3. The CDR3 sequence is CASSPGQGVYTF. For the CDR3, the DNA is TGTGCCAGCAGTCCGGGACAGGGGGTCTACACCTTC.

The gene calls are TRBV12-3 or TRBV12-4 and TRBJ2-7; perhaps TRBD1 as D (6 bases). Trimming removed 7 bases at V and 3 bases at J, with 13 bases between. The CDR3 contains 13 residues. CDR3 in DNA: TGTGCCAGCACCCCGGGACAAAGCTACGAGCAGTACTTC. Translated: CASTPGQSYEQYF.

This clonotype was found many times. The genes are TRBV5-1 and TRBJ2-5; tentative D call: TRBD1 (5 bases). The CDR3 spans 16 residues. Germline CDR1 reads SGHRS; CDR2 reads YFSETQ. Trimming removed 0 bases from V and 1 base from J, with 13 bases in between. The CDR3 sequence: CASSLGPLGAQETQYF. The CDR3, as DNA: TGCGCCAGCAGCTTGGGACCCCTTGGGGCCCAAGAGACCCAGTACTTC. The full variable domain, rest sourced from reference TRBV5-1 and TRBJ2-5, is KAGVTQTPRYLIKTRGQQVTLSCSPISGHRSVSWYQQTPGQGLQFLFEYFSETQRNKGNFPGRFSGRQFSNSRSEMNVSTLELGDSALYLCASSLGPLGAQETQYFGPGTRLLVL.

The chain uses TRBV7-6 and TRBJ1-1; the D gene is possibly TRBD1 (5 bases). V lost 5 bases, J lost 3 bases, and 16 bases lay in between. In germline, CDR1 is SGHVS, CDR2 FNYEAQ. The CDR3 has 15 amino acids. Here the CDR3 DNA reads TGTGCCAGCAGCACCCACGGGGGAGTGGACACTGAAGCTTTCTTT. Translation: CASSTHGGVDTEAFF.

The table lists this clonotype with many counts. The chain links TRBV5-1 to TRBJ2-3, with 11 bases identical to TRBD2. The CDR3 loop spans 16 amino acids. The V and J ends lost 3 bases and 2 bases, in that order; junction bases with no gene match: 5. Germline CDR1 SGHRS, CDR2 YFSETQ. CDR3 region: CASSSLAGGLTDTQYF. In DNA, the CDR3 is TGCGCCAGCAGCTCGCTAGCGGGGGGACTCACAGATACGCAGTATTTT.

At least ten counts were recorded for this clonotype. The chain combines TRBV3-1 with TRBJ2-2; D unresolved. Germline assignment: CDR1 LGHDT and CDR2 YNNKEL (reference sequence). The ends were cut back, 4 bases at V and 2 bases at J, with 8 bases in the middle. CDR3 length: 14 residues. The CDR3 spells CASSPQVNTGELFF. The CDR3 DNA reads TGTGCCAGCAGCCCCCAGGTTAACACCGGGGAGCTGTTTTTT.

This clonotype was seen a few times. V is TRBV6-1 and J is TRBJ2-1; possible D gene TRBD1, 5 bases. The CDR3 has 12 amino acids. Per germline, CDR1 MNHNS and CDR2 SASEGT. Trimming removed 2 bases at V and 15 bases at J, with 14 bases between. The CDR3 sequence: CASSEYPGYLFF. Written as DNA, the CDR3 is TGTGCCAGCAGTGAATACCCAGGGTATCTGTTCTTC.

This clonotype was seen ten or more times. The chain has TRBV5-1 and TRBJ1-1; no clear D gene. Trimming left V 4 bases short and J 0 bases short, with 7 bases between. The CDR3 runs to 13 residues. CDR1 is SGHRS, CDR2 YFSETQ, per germline. The CDR3 sequence is CASSHGLNTEAFF. The CDR3 DNA reads TGCGCCAGCAGCCACGGACTGAACACTGAAGCTTTCTTT.

J is TRBJ1-2 and V is TRBV12-3 or TRBV12-4; 7 positions match TRBD1. V shed 3 bases and J 8 bases; nucleotides not matched to a gene: 6. CDR3 length equals 13 residues. In DNA form, the CDR3 reads TGTGCCAGCAGTTTCCCTGACAGGGTGGGCTACACCTTC. Translating gives CASSFPDRVGYTF.

V gene TRBV12-3 or TRBV12-4 combines with J gene TRBJ2-3, with 8 positions matching TRBD2. V dropped 6 bases and J dropped 3; count of bases not matched to a gene: 8. This CDR3 contains 15 residues. DNA for the CDR3: TGTGCCAGCAGCCCACCGGGGGGGGTAACAGATACGCAGTATTTT. This codes for CASSPPGGVTDTQYF.

The chain couples TRBV4-3 to TRBJ2-7, with D possibly being TRBD1 (5 bases). Trimming shortened V by 0 bases and J by 7 bases, and 16 bases separated the two germline ends. This CDR3 is 15 amino acids long. Germline V gene sequence: CDR1 LGHNA, CDR2 YSLEER. The CDR3 here is CASSQDWTPGLEQYF. For the CDR3, the DNA is TGCGCCAGCAGCCAAGATTGGACCCCAGGGTTGGAGCAGTACTTC.

This clonotype was picked up many times. This chain connects TRBV5-1 to TRBJ1-1, with unresolved D. The CDR3 is 12 residues long. The V and J ends lost 0 bases and 7 bases respectively, with 7 bases between them. Germline V gives CDR1 SGHRS, CDR2 YFSETQ. The CDR3 region has the DNA TGCGCCAGCAGCTTGGTAGCGGGTGAAGCTTTCTTT. Its translation: CASSLVAGEAFF.

The chain joins TRBV5-6 to TRBJ1-6, with 7 bases aligning to TRBD1. V lost 5 bases and J lost 6; bases outside the gene matches: 8. Per the germline V gene, CDR1 is SGHDT and CDR2 is YYEEEE. The CDR3 contains 15 residues. The CDR3 loop reads CASRLRHRGNSPLHF. In nucleotides, the CDR3 is TGTGCCAGCAGACTGAGGCACAGGGGTAATTCACCCCTCCACTTT.

This clonotype has a handful of counts. The chain joins TRBV5-1 to TRBJ1-2; 9 bases fit TRBD1. CDR3 size: 15 residues. CDR1 is SGHRS, CDR2 YFSETQ, per germline. J lost 2 bases, V lost 2 bases, and 4 bases had no gene match. The CDR3 DNA is TGCGCCAGCAGCTTAACAGGGGGCGCGAACTATGGCTACACCTTC. It yields the protein CASSLTGGANYGYTF.

The rearrangement joins TRBV6-5 to TRBJ1-2; unclear D gene. The CDR3 consists of 15 residues. Germline V gives CDR1 MNHEY, CDR2 SVGAGI. V was shortened by 4 bases and J by 7 bases, with 19 bases between the two germline ends. This CDR3 is CASSFQPPGGSGYTF. CDR3 bases: TGTGCCAGCAGTTTTCAACCCCCGGGCGGTAGTGGCTACACCTTC.

This clonotype has a count of ten or more. This sequence joins TRBV6-6 and TRBJ2-3; 7 positions match TRBD1. The CDR3 runs to 15 residues. CDR1 is MNHNY, CDR2 SVGAGI, per germline (reference sequence). V trimming: 2 bases; J trimming: 1 base; junction bases outside the gene matches: 3. The CDR3 bases are TGTGCCAGCAGTTACAGGGGGCTTGGCACAGATACGCAGTATTTT. Translating gives CASSYRGLGTDTQYF.

This clonotype turned up a few times. The chain joins TRBV18 to TRBJ2-3; 7 nucleotides agree with TRBD1. CDR1 KGHSH and CDR2 LQKENI come from the germline V gene. After removal of 3 bases from V and 5 bases from J, the junction contained 2 bases not matched to a gene. CDR3 length: 13 residues. The chain's CDR3 is CASSPDREDTQYF. For the CDR3, the DNA is TGTGCCAGCTCACCTGACAGGGAAGATACGCAGTATTTT.

The chain has TRBV20-1 and TRBJ2-3; TRBD1 might be the D (6 bases). The CDR3 runs to 13 residues. Germline loops: CDR1 DFQATT, CDR2 SNEGSKA (reference sequence). V lost 3 bases and J lost 2, with 9 bases in between. In nucleotides, the CDR3 is TGCAGTGCTAGCTACAGGGACACAGATACGCAGTATTTT. It translates to CSASYRDTDTQYF.

The table lists this clonotype with many counts. This sequence joins TRBV2 and TRBJ2-7; 13 bases are a match to TRBD2. Germline lookup yields CDR1 SNHLY and CDR2 FYNNEI. This CDR3 is 14 amino acids long. V dropped 6 bases and J dropped 4; count of bases not matched to a gene: 3. The CDR3 here is CASRSTSGGYEQYF. The CDR3 DNA reads TGTGCCAGCAGGTCGACTAGCGGGGGGTACGAGCAGTACTTC.

This clonotype was detected ten times or more. The chain uses TRBV7-8 and TRBJ2-2, with a possible D match to TRBD1 (6 bases). V lost 5 bases to trimming and J lost 5 bases, with 15 bases between them. The V gene's germline CDR1 is SGHVS and CDR2 FQNEAQ. This CDR3 has 15 residues. This chain's CDR3 is CASSTRTVGTGELFF. CDR3 coding DNA: TGTGCCAGCAGCACCCGGACAGTTGGAACCGGGGAGCTGTTTTTT.

This clonotype was observed a handful of times. The chain is built from TRBV11-2 and TRBJ1-1; TRBD1 might be the D (5 bases). Trimming stripped 1 base from V and 0 bases from J, with 12 bases between. Germline-derived CDR1 and CDR2 are SGHAT and FQNNGV. The CDR3 runs 16 residues. The CDR3 DNA follows: TGTGCCAGCAGCTTAGGACAGCACTCCATGAACACTGAAGCTTTCTTT. Translating it yields CASSLGQHSMNTEAFF.

This clonotype came up a few times. This chain joins TRBV21-1 and TRBJ2-1; the DNA was not compared with TRBD1, the D call given in the table. TRBV21-1 is termed a pseudogene. CDR3 size: 20 residues. The CDR3 DNA reads TGTGCCAGCAGCAAAGAGGGGGCGGCCACAGGGCCCGTCCAACCCTATGAGCAGTTCTTC. Encoded protein: CASSKEGAATGPVQPYEQFF.

This clonotype was seen a handful of times. This chain links TRBV7-2 with TRBJ1-2; 8 bases match TRBD1. The CDR3 has 14 amino acids. The V and J ends lost 5 bases and 2 bases, in that order; junction bases with no gene match: 4. The V gene's germline CDR1 is SGHTA and CDR2 FQGNSA. CDR3 sequence reads: CASSPGGWNYGYTF. As DNA, the CDR3 is TGTGCCAGCAGCCCAGGGGGCTGGAACTATGGCTACACCTTC.

As for this clonotype: The limits of the CDR3 on the DNA are not certain, so only TCRdb's listed CDR3 is given. The chain has TRBV20-1 and TRBJ2-3; the table's D call of TRBD1 was not tested on the DNA. Germline values: CDR1 DFQATT, CDR2 SNEGSKA (reference sequence). Counting both end residues, the CDR3 totals 13 amino acids. The CDR3 reads CSAKGGAQIRSIF.

This clonotype has just a few counts. The chain has TRBV5-1 and TRBJ1-1, with no clear D. The CDR3 totals 15 residues. Trimming removed 0 bases from V and 0 bases from J, with 9 bases in between. Germline CDR1 SGHRS, CDR2 YFSETQ. The DNA of the CDR3 is TGCGCCAGCAGCTTGGGACACTCCATGAACACTGAAGCTTTCTTT. Its translation is CASSLGHSMNTEAFF. Drawing the rest from reference TRBV5-1 and TRBJ1-1, the complete variable domain is KAGVTQTPRYLIKTRGQQVTLSCSPISGHRSVSWYQQTPGQGLQFLFEYFSETQRNKGNFPGRFSGRQFSNSRSEMNVSTLELGDSALYLCASSLGHSMNTEAFFGQGTRLTVV.